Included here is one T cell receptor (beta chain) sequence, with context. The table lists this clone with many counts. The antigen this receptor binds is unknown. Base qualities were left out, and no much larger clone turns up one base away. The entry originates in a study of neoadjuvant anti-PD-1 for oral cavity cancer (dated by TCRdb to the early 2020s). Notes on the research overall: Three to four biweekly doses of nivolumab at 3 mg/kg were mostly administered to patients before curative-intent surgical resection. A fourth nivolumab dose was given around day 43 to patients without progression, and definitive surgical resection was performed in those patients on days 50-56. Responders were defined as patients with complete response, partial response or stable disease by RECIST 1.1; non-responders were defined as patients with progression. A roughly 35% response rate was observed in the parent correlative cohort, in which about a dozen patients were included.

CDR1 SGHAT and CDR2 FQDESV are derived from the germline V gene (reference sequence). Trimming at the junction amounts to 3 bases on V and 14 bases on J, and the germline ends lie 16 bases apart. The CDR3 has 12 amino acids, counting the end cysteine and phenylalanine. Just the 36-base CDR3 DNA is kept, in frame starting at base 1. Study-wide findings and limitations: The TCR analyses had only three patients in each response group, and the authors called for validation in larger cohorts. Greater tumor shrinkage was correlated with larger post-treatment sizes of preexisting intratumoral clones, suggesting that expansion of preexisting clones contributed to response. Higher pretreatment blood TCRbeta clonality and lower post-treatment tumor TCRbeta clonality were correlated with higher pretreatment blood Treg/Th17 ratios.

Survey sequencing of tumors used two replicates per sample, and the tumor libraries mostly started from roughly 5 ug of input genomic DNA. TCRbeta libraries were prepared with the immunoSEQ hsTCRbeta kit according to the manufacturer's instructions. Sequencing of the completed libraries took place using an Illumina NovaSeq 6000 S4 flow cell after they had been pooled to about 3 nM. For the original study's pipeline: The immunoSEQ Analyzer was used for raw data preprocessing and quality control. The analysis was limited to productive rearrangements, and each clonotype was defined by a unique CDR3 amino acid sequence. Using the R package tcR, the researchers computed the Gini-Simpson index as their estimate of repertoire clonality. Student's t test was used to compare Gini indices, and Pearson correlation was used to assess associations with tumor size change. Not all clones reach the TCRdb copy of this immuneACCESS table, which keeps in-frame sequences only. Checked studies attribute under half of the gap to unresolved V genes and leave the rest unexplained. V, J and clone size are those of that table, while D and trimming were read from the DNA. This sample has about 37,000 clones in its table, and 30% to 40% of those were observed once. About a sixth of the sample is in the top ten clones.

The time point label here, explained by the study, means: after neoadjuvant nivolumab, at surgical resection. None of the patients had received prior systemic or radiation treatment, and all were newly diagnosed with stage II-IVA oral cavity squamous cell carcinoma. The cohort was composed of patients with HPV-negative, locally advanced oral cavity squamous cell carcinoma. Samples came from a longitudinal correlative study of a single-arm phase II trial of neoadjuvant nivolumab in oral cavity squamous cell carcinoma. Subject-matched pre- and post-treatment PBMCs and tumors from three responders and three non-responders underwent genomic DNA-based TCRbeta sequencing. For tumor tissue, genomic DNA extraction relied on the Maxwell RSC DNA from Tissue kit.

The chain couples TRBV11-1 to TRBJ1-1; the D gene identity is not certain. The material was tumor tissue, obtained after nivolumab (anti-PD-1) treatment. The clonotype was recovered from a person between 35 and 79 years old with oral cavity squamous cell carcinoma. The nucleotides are TGTGCCAGCAGCTTGGGAGACCCCCTTAGGTTCTTT. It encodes CASSLGDPLRFF.